The sequence of this TCR beta chain was determined in a study of breast tumors, draining lymph nodes, adjacent tissues. Study-wide findings and caveats: The lymph node origin of tumor T cells was framed as consistent with a hypothesis, not demonstrated. Compared with lymph nodes, tumors were less diverse; compared with nontumor tissue, more.

Losses at the gene ends were 5 bases for V and 7 bases for J; bases not matched to a gene: 10. The germline V gene has CDR1 SGHVS and CDR2 FQNEAQ. CDR3 length: 15 residues. The lymph nodes were axillary draining lymph nodes from breast cancer patients. Each CDR3 protein gets one entry after TCRdb re-called the multiplex PCR reads with MiXCR. This sample has about 150,000 distinct CDR3 sequences; over 25% occur once, and the top ten carry less than 2.5%. Concerning this clonotype itself: What it recognizes is unknown.

What was sequenced was axillary lymph node tissue. The rearrangement joins TRBV7-8 to TRBJ2-5; 10 bases are a match to TRBD2. The receptor's source is a female donor with breast cancer. Some clones in this sample may be carry-over from other donors' samples. The CDR3 protein is CASSPTRASGGTQYF. CDR3 DNA sequence: TGTGCCAGCAGCCCGACCCGTGCTAGCGGGGGGACCCAGTACTTC.